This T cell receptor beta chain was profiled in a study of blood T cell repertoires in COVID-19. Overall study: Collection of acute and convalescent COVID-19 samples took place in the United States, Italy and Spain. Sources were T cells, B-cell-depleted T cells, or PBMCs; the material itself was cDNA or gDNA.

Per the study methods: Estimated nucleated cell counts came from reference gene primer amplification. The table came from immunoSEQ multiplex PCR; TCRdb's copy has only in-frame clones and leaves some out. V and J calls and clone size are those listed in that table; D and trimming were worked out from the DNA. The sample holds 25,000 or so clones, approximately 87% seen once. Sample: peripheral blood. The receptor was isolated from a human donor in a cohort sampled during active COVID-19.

This CDR3 is CASSVTGRTNEKLFF. The CDR3 region has the DNA TGCGCCAGCAGCGTCACAGGGAGAACTAATGAAAAACTGTTTTTT. V is TRBV5-1 and J is TRBJ1-4, with a possible D match to TRBD1 (6 bases). Germline V CDR1 and CDR2: SGHRS, YFSETQ. Deletions cut 4 bases from V and 1 base from J, with 11 bases between. The CDR3 contains 15 residues.